Sequencing of this T cell receptor beta chain was carried out in a study of blood T cell repertoires in COVID-19. Study background: T cells, B-cell-depleted T cells, or PBMCs provided the cDNA or gDNA that served as material.

The CDR3 is made up of 13 amino acids. The germline V and J ends were trimmed by 8 bases and 2 bases, with 10 bases remaining between them. The V gene's germline CDR1 is LNHNV and CDR2 YYDKDF (reference sequence). Repertoires were generated with immunoSEQ multiplex PCR, while TCRdb's copy carries only in-frame clones and drops some. Of roughly 250,000 clones in the sample, approximately 80% are singletons; the top ten hold 2.5% to 3%. The sequencing input was peripheral blood. This TCR was recovered from a woman aged 60-70 years with active or convalescent COVID-19. The chain employs TRBV15 and TRBJ2-1; D gene unclear. CDR3 residues: CATGQDPYNEQFF. DNA of the CDR3: TGTGCCACCGGGCAAGACCCCTACAATGAGCAGTTCTTC.